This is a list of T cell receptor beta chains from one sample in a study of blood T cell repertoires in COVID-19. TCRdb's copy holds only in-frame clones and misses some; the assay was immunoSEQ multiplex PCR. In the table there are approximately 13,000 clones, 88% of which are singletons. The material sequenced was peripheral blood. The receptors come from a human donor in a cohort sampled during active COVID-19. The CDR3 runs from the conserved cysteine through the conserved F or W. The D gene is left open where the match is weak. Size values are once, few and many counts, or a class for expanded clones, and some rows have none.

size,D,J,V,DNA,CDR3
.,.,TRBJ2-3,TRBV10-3,TGTGCCTCAAGCATCCGAGCGGTTAGCACAGATACGCAGTATTTT,CASSIRAVSTDTQYF
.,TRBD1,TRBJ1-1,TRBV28,TGTGCCAGCAGTTTAAGGGGGCTAAACACTGAAGCTTTCTTT,CASSLRGLNTEAFF
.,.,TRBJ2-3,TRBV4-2,TGTGCCAGCAGCCGAAACAGACAGGGCACAGATACGCAGTATTTT,CASSRNRQGTDTQYF
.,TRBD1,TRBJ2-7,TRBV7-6,TGTGCCAGCAGCGGATTGCCGGGACAGGGAGACGAGCAGTACTTC,CASSGLPGQGDEQYF
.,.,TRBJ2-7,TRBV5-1,TGCGCCAGCAGCTTGGCGGTGAGCTCCTACGAGCAGTACTTC,CASSLAVSSYEQYF
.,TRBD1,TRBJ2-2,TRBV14,TGTGCCAGCAGCCAAGAAACAGGGGTCTACACCGGGGAGCTGTTTTTT,CASSQETGVYTGELFF
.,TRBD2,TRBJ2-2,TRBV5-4,TGTGCCAGCAGCCCCAGCGGGAGGGCGACGGGAACCGGGGAGCTGTTTTTT,CASSPSGRATGTGELFF
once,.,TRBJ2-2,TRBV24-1,TGTGCCACCAGCTCGGGACTCTCGAACACCGGGGAGCTGTTTTTT,CATSSGLSNTGELFF
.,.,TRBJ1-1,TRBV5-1,TGCGCCAGCGCCAAACAGTCTCTGAACACTGAAGCTTTCTTT,CASAKQSLNTEAFF
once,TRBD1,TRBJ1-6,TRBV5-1,TGCGCCAGCAGCTCGGGACAGGCGAGCTCCTATAATTCACCCCTCCACTTT,CASSSGQASSYNSPLHF
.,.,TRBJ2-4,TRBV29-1,TGCAGCGCCATGTTCGGGGGATCAAACATTCAGTACTTC,CSAMFGGSNIQYF
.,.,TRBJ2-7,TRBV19,TGTGCCAGTAGCCGGGACTTCTACGAGCAGTACTTC,CASSRDFYEQYF
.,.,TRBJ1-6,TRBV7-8,TGTGCCAGCAGCTCCACCGCGGGGTCGTTGATATCACCCCTCCACTTT,CASSSTAGSLISPLHF
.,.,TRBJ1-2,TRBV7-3,TGTGCCAGCAGCTTAATATTTTCACGGAGGAGGAGGGGAGAGGGTAACTATGGCTACACCTTC,CASSLIFSRRRRGEGNYGYTF
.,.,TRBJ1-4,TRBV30,TGTGCCTGGGATAGGGAGTCCAATGAAAAACTGTTTTTT,CAWDRESNEKLFF
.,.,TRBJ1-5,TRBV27,TGTGCCAGCAGTTTATTCTCCCGCGGCAATCAGCCCCAGCATTTT,CASSLFSRGNQPQHF
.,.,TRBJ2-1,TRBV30,TGTGCCTGGAGTGTACAACCCTACAATGAGCAGTTCTTC,CAWSVQPYNEQFF
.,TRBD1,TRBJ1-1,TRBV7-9,TGTGCCAGTCCGACAGGGGATAAGGGGTCCACTGAAGCTTTCTTT,CASPTGDKGSTEAFF
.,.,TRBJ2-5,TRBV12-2,TGTGCAACGGAGACCCAGTACTTC,CATETQYF
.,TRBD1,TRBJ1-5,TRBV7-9,TGTGCCAGCAGCCTCGGACAGGATAGCAATCAGCCCCAGCATTTT,CASSLGQDSNQPQHF
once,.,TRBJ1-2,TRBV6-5,TGTGCCAGCAGTTACTCGAGGGCTACTAACTATGGCTACACCTTC,CASSYSRATNYGYTF
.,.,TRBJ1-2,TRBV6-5,TGTGCCAGCTTATCAGGGATGCGAGGCTACACCTTC,CASLSGMRGYTF
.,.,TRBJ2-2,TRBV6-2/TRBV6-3,TGTGCCAGCAGTTTCCGGTTGGGGACTAACACCGGGGAGCTGTTTTTT,CASSFRLGTNTGELFF
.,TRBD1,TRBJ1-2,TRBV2,TGTGCCAGCAGCGGCTGGGACAGGGCTCTCGGAGGCTACACCTTC,CASSGWDRALGGYTF
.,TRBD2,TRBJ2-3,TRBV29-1,TGCAGCGTTTCCGGGACTAGGGGCACAGATACGCAGTATTTT,CSVSGTRGTDTQYF
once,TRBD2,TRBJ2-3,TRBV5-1,TGCGCCAGCAGCTTGGAGGCCAGCGGGGCCCGCCCAGATACGCAGTATTTT,CASSLEASGARPDTQYF
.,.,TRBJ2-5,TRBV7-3,TGTGCCAGCAGCCCCCGAGGGGGGGCGGGGGAGACCCAGTACTTC,CASSPRGGAGETQYF
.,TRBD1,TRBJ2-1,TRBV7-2,TGTGCCAGCAGCTCCGGGACAGGGTTCGACAATGAGCAGTTCTTC,CASSSGTGFDNEQFF
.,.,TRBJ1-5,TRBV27,TGTGCCAGCAGTTTATCCCCTCAGGTGAATAGCAATCAGCCCCAGCATTTT,CASSLSPQVNSNQPQHF
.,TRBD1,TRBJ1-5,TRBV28,TGTGCCAGCAGCACTGGACAGGCGGTTTGGAGCAATCAGCCCCAGCATTTT,CASSTGQAVWSNQPQHF
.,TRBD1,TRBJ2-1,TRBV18,TGTGCCAGCTCACCCGACAGGGATGCGCAGTTCTTC,CASSPDRDAQFF
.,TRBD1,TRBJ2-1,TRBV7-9,TGTGCCAGCAGCTTGGCCGGGACAGGGGTAAATGAGCAGTTCTTC,CASSLAGTGVNEQFF
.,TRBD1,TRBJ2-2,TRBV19,TGTGCCAGCATCAAGGGGGACAGGGAACCTTTCCTGAACACCGGGGAGCTGTTTTTT,CASIKGDREPFLNTGELFF
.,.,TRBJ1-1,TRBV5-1,TGCGCCAGCAGCTTCACAGGGAACACTGAAGCTTTCTTT,CASSFTGNTEAFF
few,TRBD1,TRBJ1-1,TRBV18,TGTGCCAGCTCAGGCGGACAGGGGGTCAGGAACACTGAAGCTTTCTTT,CASSGGQGVRNTEAFF
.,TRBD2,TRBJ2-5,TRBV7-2,TGTGCCAGCAGCTTAGGCGGGAGGGATCAAGAGACCCAGTACTTC,CASSLGGRDQETQYF
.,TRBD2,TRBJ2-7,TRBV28,TGTGCCAGCAGTTTCGCGGGGGAGTACGAGCAGTACTTC,CASSFAGEYEQYF
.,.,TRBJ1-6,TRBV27,TGTGCCAGCAGTTACCCAAGCACGCGCAAAAGCTCCTATAATTCACCCCTCCACTTT,CASSYPSTRKSSYNSPLHF
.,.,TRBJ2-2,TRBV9,TGTGCCAGCAGCGTACAAATAGGACAAGGGCCCGGGGAGCTGTTTTTT,CASSVQIGQGPGELFF
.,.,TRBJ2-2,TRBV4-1,TGCGCCAGCAGCCAGTCAACAGGGCTCCTGGACACCGGGGAGCTGTTTTTT,CASSQSTGLLDTGELFF
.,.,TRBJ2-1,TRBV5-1,TGCGCCAGCAGCCCCGGCCCGGGGAGGTCCTACAATGAGCAGTTCTTC,CASSPGPGRSYNEQFF
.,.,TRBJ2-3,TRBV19,TGTGCCAGTAGTATCAACCTGGCTCGAATCACAGATACGCAGTATTTT,CASSINLARITDTQYF
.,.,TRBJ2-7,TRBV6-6,TGTGCCACCCGGAGGGGAGTCTCCTACGAGCAGTACTTC,CATRRGVSYEQYF
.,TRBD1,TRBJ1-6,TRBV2,TGTGCCAGCAGTGTAGGACAGGGGATCTCCCCCCTCCACTTT,CASSVGQGISPLHF
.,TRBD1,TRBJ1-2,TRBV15,TGTGCCACCAGCAGAGAGAGTGCGGGACAGGGTTTCTATGGCTACACCTTC,CATSRESAGQGFYGYTF
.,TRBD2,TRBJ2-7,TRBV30,TGTGCCTGGAGTGGGGGTAGCGGGACCTACGAGCAGTACTTC,CAWSGGSGTYEQYF
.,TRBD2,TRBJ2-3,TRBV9,TGTGCCAGCAGCGTAGGACTAGCGGCTAGCACAGATACGCAGTATTTT,CASSVGLAASTDTQYF
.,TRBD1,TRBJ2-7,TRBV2,TGTGCCAGCAGTCCCTGGGACAGGGGATTATCCGAGCAGTACTTC,CASSPWDRGLSEQYF
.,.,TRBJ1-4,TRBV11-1,TGTGCCAGCAGCTTAGCGCGACAGCATGAAAAACTGTTTTTT,CASSLARQHEKLFF
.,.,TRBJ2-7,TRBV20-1,TGCAGTGCTAGAGCTTCCTACGAGCAGTACTTC,CSARASYEQYF
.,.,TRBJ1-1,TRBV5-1,TGCGCCAGCAGCGGCCAGGGACAATTGAACACTGAAGCTTTCTTT,CASSGQGQLNTEAFF
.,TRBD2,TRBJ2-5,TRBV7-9,TGTGCCAGCAGCTTGTCGGGAGGGATGGAGACCCAGTACTTC,CASSLSGGMETQYF
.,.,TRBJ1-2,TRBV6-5,TGTGCCAGCAGACCCGCGGCGGAGACCTATGGCTACACCTTC,CASRPAAETYGYTF
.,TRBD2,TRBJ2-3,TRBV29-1,TGCAGCGGCACCGGGACTAGCGGCATCACAGATACGCAGTATTTT,CSGTGTSGITDTQYF
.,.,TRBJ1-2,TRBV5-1,TGCGCCAGCAGCTTACCATCCGGGACAACCCCCTATGGCTACACCTTC,CASSLPSGTTPYGYTF
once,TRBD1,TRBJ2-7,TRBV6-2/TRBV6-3,TGTGCCAGCAGTAGAAGACAGGGGGCAGCCTACGAGCAGTACTTC,CASSRRQGAAYEQYF